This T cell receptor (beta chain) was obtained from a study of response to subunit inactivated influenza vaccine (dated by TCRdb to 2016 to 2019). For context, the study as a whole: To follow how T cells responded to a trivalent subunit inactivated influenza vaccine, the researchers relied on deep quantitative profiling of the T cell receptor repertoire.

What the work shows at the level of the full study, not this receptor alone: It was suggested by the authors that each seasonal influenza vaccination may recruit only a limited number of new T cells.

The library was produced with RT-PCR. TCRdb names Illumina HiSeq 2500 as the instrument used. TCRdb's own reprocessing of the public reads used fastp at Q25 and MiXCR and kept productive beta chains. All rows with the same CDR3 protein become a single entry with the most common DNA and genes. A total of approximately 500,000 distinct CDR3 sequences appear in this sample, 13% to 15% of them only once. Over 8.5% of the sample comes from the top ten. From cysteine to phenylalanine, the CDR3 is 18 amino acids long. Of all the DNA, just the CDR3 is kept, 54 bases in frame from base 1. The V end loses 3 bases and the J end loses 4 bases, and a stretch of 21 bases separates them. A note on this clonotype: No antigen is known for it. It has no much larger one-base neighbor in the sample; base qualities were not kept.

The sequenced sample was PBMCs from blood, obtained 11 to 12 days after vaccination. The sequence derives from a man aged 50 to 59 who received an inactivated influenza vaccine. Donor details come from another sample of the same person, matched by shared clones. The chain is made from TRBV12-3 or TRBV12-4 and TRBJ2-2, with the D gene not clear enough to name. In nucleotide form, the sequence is TGTGCCAGCAGTTTTAAAGGGCCGGGCCCACGACTCACCGGGGAGCTGTTTTTT. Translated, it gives CASSFKGPGPRLTGELFF.